This T cell receptor (beta chain) was sequenced in a study of somatic mutations in cytotoxic T cells in rheumatoid arthritis. The wider study: Sorting by flow gave nearly 100% purity for some V beta antibody-stained T-cell populations, including V beta1+ cells sequenced for TCRB.

Study-wide results and limits: More than 20% of CD8+ cells belonged to the largest clone in 8 of 65 patients. Comparison of CD8+ T-cell clonality between rheumatoid arthritis patients and age-matched healthy controls yielded no significant difference.

Regarding this clone: The antigen remains undetermined.

Buffy coats from blood donors, median age around 52 years (range roughly 21-80), 55% to 60% female, served as healthy controls. Profiled with immunoSEQ multiplex PCR; TCRdb holds only in-frame clones, not every one. The sample consists of some 38,000 clones, 70% to 85% of them appearing once. The V end lost 5 bases, the J end lost 1 base, and 14 bases lay between the germline ends. The CDR3 totals 15 residues. Germline CDR1 SGHVS, CDR2 FQNEAQ. The chain carries TRBV7-8 and TRBJ1-1; no reliable D call. The sequencing input was CD8+ T cells sorted from blood. The clonotype originates from a man in his forties in good health. CDR3 DNA: TGTGCCAGCAGCCTAAAGGGATCCGGGAACACTGAAGCTTTCTTT. Protein product: CASSLKGSGNTEAFF.